The T cell receptor (beta chain) described here comes from a study of response to subunit inactivated influenza vaccine. Notes on the study in general: Each seasonal influenza vaccination recruits few new T cells, the authors suggested.

This clonotype was picked up many times. No antigen is known for it. The length of the CDR3 is 13 residues. CDR1 and CDR2 from the germline V gene are KGHSH and LQKENI. Trimming removed 2 bases from V and 6 bases from J; junction bases left unmatched: 2. TCRdb reanalysed the RT-PCR reads using MiXCR and keeps one entry per CDR3 protein. In the table there are more than 700,000 distinct CDR3 sequences, about 20% of which are singletons. The chain carries TRBV18 and TRBJ1-1; the match to TRBD1 covers 8 bases. Material: PBMCs from blood, obtained roughly 5 days after vaccination. The origin of this receptor is a man aged 50 to 60 who received an inactivated influenza vaccine. The DNA of the CDR3 is TGTGCCAGCTCACCAACAGGGGGACCTGAAGCTTTCTTT. It is translated as CASSPTGGPEAFF.